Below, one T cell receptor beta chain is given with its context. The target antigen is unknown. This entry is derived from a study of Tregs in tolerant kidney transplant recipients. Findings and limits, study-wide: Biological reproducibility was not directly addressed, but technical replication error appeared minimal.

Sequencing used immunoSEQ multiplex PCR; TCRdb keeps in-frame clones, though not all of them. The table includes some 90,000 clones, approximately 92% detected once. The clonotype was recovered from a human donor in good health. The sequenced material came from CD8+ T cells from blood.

Here the CDR3 DNA reads TGTGCCAGCAGTTGGGACAGGAGCTCCTACGAGCAGTACTTC. It yields the protein CASSWDRSSYEQYF. The V gene is TRBV6-1, the J gene TRBJ2-5; TRBD1 matches 8 bases. The J call may be faulty, since TRBJ2-7 better matches the DNA end. CDR3 length equals 14 residues. CDR1 is MNHNS, CDR2 SASEGT, per germline.